The 29 T cell receptor beta chains reported below all come from one sample, sequenced in a study of T cells in narcolepsy. Sequencing used immunoSEQ multiplex PCR; TCRdb keeps in-frame clones, though not all of them. Found here are approximately 30,000 clones, more than 75% of them singletons; the top ten hold around 1.1%. The sequencing sample was made of CD45RA- memory CD4+ T cells from PBMCs. These receptors were collected from a human donor with narcolepsy.

The chain joins TRBV10-2 to TRBJ1-2; D might be TRBD1 (6 bases). Deletions cut 3 bases from V and 4 bases from J, with 12 bases between. CDR3 size: 14 residues. CDR1 and CDR2 (germline): WSHSY, SAAADI. CDR3 DNA: TGCGCCAGCAGTGATATACAGACAGGCTATGGCTACACCTTC. This encodes CASSDIQTGYGYTF.

This chain connects TRBV21-1 to TRBJ2-2. TRBV21-1 is given as a pseudogene. This CDR3 has 13 residues. The CDR3 is CASSKEGTGELFF. For the CDR3, the DNA is TGTGCCAGCAGCAAAGAGGGCACCGGGGAGCTGTTTTTT.

This clone has only a few counts. The J gene is TRBJ1-5, the V gene TRBV6-6; the match to TRBD1 covers 8 bases. CDR1 MNHNY and CDR2 SVGAGI come from the germline V gene (reference sequence). This CDR3 has 14 amino acids. J gave up 7 bases and V 6 bases, and 8 bases lay outside the gene matches. The CDR3 nucleotides read TGTGCCAGCAGCGCAGACAGGGGCGGGCAGCCCCAGCATTTT. It translates to CASSADRGGQPQHF.

The chain has TRBV28 and TRBJ1-4; no clear D. With 6 bases removed from V and 0 bases from J, the gap between germline ends came to 5 bases. The length of the CDR3 is 13 residues. CDR1 is MDHEN, CDR2 SYDVKM, per germline. The CDR3 loop reads CASRRATNEKLFF. CDR3 DNA: TGTGCCAGCAGGCGAGCAACTAATGAAAAACTGTTTTTT.

The chain uses TRBV2 and TRBJ1-2, with D perhaps TRBD1 (6 bases). The CDR3 has 13 residues. From germline, CDR1 is SNHLY and CDR2 FYNNEI. V was trimmed by 6 bases and J by 0 bases, leaving 8 bases between them. The CDR3 nucleotides read TGTGCCAGCAGCCGGGACACTAACTATGGCTACACCTTC. Amino acids: CASSRDTNYGYTF.

V is TRBV15 and J is TRBJ1-6; no clear D. V gave up 0 bases and J gave up 7 bases, with 4 bases separating them. This CDR3 has 13 residues. Germline lookup yields CDR1 LNHNV and CDR2 YYDKDF (reference sequence). The CDR3 spells CATSREGNSPLHF. In DNA form, the CDR3 reads TGTGCCACCAGCAGAGAGGGGAATTCACCCCTCCACTTT.

The chain employs TRBV29-1 and TRBJ1-4, with a weak D call TRBD1 (5 bases). Trimming removed 4 bases from V and 3 bases from J, with 9 bases in between. Germline V gene data show CDR1 as SQVTM and CDR2 as ANQGSEA. CDR3 length equals 13 residues. In DNA, the CDR3 is TGCAGCGTTGCTGGGGGTTCTAATGAAAAACTGTTTTTT. It translates to CSVAGGSNEKLFF.

CDR3 region: CASSFSPPEGYTF. CDR3 DNA: TGCGCCAGCAGCTTTTCTCCCCCGGAAGGCTACACCTTC. The V and J genes are TRBV5-1 and TRBJ1-2, with unresolved D. Trimming shortened V by 2 bases and J by 8 bases, and 13 bases separated the two germline ends. The germline CDR1 and CDR2 sequences are SGHRS and YFSETQ. The CDR3 loop spans 13 amino acids.

This chain uses TRBV5-1 with TRBJ2-5; 10 bases fit TRBD2. CDR1 is SGHRS and CDR2 is YFSETQ in the germline V gene. V was clipped by 0 bases and J by 3 bases; unmatched bases: 2. The length of the CDR3 is 15 residues. The CDR3 nucleotides read TGCGCCAGCAGCTTGGGTGGGACTAGCGAAGAGACCCAGTACTTC. It specifies CASSLGGTSEETQYF. Looking up the rest from reference TRBV5-1 and TRBJ2-5 gives the full variable domain: KAGVTQTPRYLIKTRGQQVTLSCSPISGHRSVSWYQQTPGQGLQFLFEYFSETQRNKGNFPGRFSGRQFSNSRSEMNVSTLELGDSALYLCASSLGGTSEETQYFGPGTRLLVL.

The chain has TRBV11-3 and TRBJ2-1; TRBD2 matches 10 bases. CDR3 length: 15 residues. With 5 bases clipped from V and 6 bases from J, the junction kept 7 bases outside the gene matches. Germline V gives CDR1 SGHNT, CDR2 YENEEA. This CDR3 reads CASSPAAGGRNEQFF. In DNA form, the CDR3 reads TGTGCCAGCAGCCCAGCAGCGGGGGGGCGCAATGAGCAGTTCTTC.

This chain uses TRBV18 with TRBJ1-5; D gene ambiguous. This CDR3 spans 13 amino acids. Germline V gives CDR1 KGHSH, CDR2 LQKENI. V dropped 3 bases and J dropped 2 bases, with 5 bases sitting between them. The CDR3 coding sequence is TGTGCCAGCTCACCCGAGGGCAATCAGCCCCAGCATTTT. Translation gives CASSPEGNQPQHF. Based on the CDR3 plus reference TRBV18 and TRBJ1-5, the full variable domain is NAGVMQNPRHLVRRRGQEARLRCSPMKGHSHVYWYRQLPEEGLKFMVYLQKENIIDESGMPKERFSAEFPKEGPSILRIQQVVRGDSAAYFCASSPEGNQPQHFGDGTRLSIL.

V and J are TRBV2 and TRBJ2-5, with D unclear. This CDR3 region has 14 residues. Looked up from germline, CDR1 is SNHLY and CDR2 is FYNNEI. Trimming cost V 6 bases and J 5 bases, with 16 bases left between them. The CDR3 DNA reads as TGTGCCAGCAGCCGAAGGGTGGGGATGGAGACCCAGTACTTC. It encodes CASSRRVGMETQYF.

The V and J genes are TRBV27 and TRBJ2-7; no definite D call. The CDR3 totals 13 residues. CDR1 and CDR2 (germline): MNHEY, SMNVEV (reference sequence). Trimming took off 0 bases at V and 0 bases at J, with 3 bases between the two ends. The CDR3 spells CASSLSISYEQYV. As DNA, the CDR3 is TGTGCCAGCAGTTTATCCATCTCCTACGAGCAGTACGTC.

This chain connects TRBV19 to TRBJ1-1; tentatively, D is TRBD1 (6 bases). The length of the CDR3 is 15 residues. CDR1 LNHDA and CDR2 SQIVND come from the germline V gene (reference sequence). The germline V and J ends were trimmed by 9 bases and 1 base, with 18 bases remaining between them. The CDR3 nucleotides read TGTGCCAGCATAGGGGGAATGGCAGGGAACACTGAAGCTTTCTTT. Encoded protein: CASIGGMAGNTEAFF. Full variable domain (outside the CDR3, taken from reference TRBV19 and TRBJ1-1): DGGITQSPKYLFRKEGQNVTLSCEQNLNHDAMYWYRQDPGQGLRLIYYSQIVNDFQKGDIAEGYSVSREKKESFPLTVTSAQKNPTAFYLCASIGGMAGNTEAFFGQGTRLTVV.

This clone was detected a few times. The rearrangement uses TRBV27 and TRBJ1-3, with 8 nucleotides matching TRBD1. Trimming took 0 bases from V and 0 from J; bases not matched to a gene: 4. The CDR3 is made up of 17 amino acids. Per germline, CDR1 MNHEY and CDR2 SMNVEV (reference sequence). DNA for the CDR3: TGTGCCAGCAGTTTATCAGGGACAGGTCTCTCTGGAAACACCATATATTTT. The encoded protein is CASSLSGTGLSGNTIYF.

V is TRBV10-2 and J is TRBJ2-2; D not certain. Trimming shortened V by 6 bases and J by 8 bases, and 16 bases separated the two germline ends. CDR3 length equals 14 residues. Germline V gives CDR1 WSHSY, CDR2 SAAADI. CDR3 protein: CASRYTALRGELFF. Here the CDR3 DNA reads TGCGCCAGCAGGTATACAGCGTTAAGGGGGGAGCTGTTTTTT.

The table lists this clone with a count of one. The genes are TRBV5-1 and TRBJ1-2, with D uncertain. Germline assignment: CDR1 SGHRS and CDR2 YFSETQ. The CDR3 extends over 13 amino acids. V lost 4 bases and J 0 bases, leaving 7 bases between the germline ends. CDR3 sequence (DNA): TGCGCCAGCAGCCCCCTCGCTAACTATGGCTACACCTTC. The encoded protein is CASSPLANYGYTF.

The chain has TRBV4-1 and TRBJ2-3; D unresolved. CDR3 size: 13 residues. Between the trimmed V and J ends, which lost 1 base and 2 bases, there was a span of 4 bases. The germline CDR1 and CDR2 sequences are MGHRA and YSYEKL. The CDR3 spells CASSQGATDTQYF. In DNA form, the CDR3 reads TGCGCCAGCAGCCAAGGGGCCACAGATACGCAGTATTTT.

As DNA, the CDR3 is TGTGCCAGCCACGCCGGGGGAAACACCGGGGAGCTGTTTTTT. This sequence encodes CASHAGGNTGELFF. The genes are TRBV11-2 and TRBJ2-2, with D perhaps TRBD2 (6 bases). Germline values: CDR1 SGHAT, CDR2 FQNNGV. V lost 8 bases and J 2 bases, leaving 12 bases between the germline ends. The CDR3 has 14 residues.

This chain joins TRBV19 and TRBJ2-3; D assignment may be TRBD1 or TRBD2 (5 bases each). The CDR3 covers 13 residues. Germline V CDR1 and CDR2: LNHDA, SQIVND (reference sequence). The V and J ends lost 8 bases and 2 bases respectively, with 11 bases between them. CDR3 protein: CASSRGHTDTQYF. In DNA form, the CDR3 reads TGTGCCAGTTCTCGGGGCCACACAGATACGCAGTATTTT.

V gene TRBV7-8 combines with J gene TRBJ1-4; TRBD1 is a possible D gene (6 bases). Germline values: CDR1 SGHVS, CDR2 FQNEAQ. This CDR3 contains 15 residues. Deletions cut 5 bases from V and 0 bases from J, with 10 bases between. The CDR3 bases are TGTGCCAGCAGCCCCAGACAGGCAACTAATGAAAAACTGTTTTTT. Protein: CASSPRQATNEKLFF.

The rearrangement joins TRBV10-2 to TRBJ2-1; 7 bases line up with TRBD2. The J segment lost 0 bases and the V segment lost 9 bases, leaving 5 bases of the junction unmatched. Per the germline V gene, CDR1 is WSHSY and CDR2 is SAAADI. The CDR3 has 14 amino acids. CDR3 in DNA: TGCGCCAGTGCCGGGACTACCTCCTACAATGAGCAGTTCTTC. Protein: CASAGTTSYNEQFF.

The chain is built from TRBV2 and TRBJ2-7; TRBD2 matches at 8 bases. This CDR3 has 13 residues. Germline V CDR1 and CDR2: SNHLY, FYNNEI. Trimming removed 10 bases from V and 0 bases from J; junction bases left unmatched: 5. CDR3 sequence (DNA): TGTGCCACGAGCGGGGGAGTCTCCTACGAGCAGTACTTC. Its translation is CATSGGVSYEQYF.

The genes are TRBV6-5 and TRBJ1-2; D is possibly TRBD1 (5 bases). Germline CDR1 is MNHEY and CDR2 is SVGAGI. The germline V and J ends were trimmed by 4 bases and 7 bases, with 19 bases remaining between them. This CDR3 has 15 amino acids. CDR3 sequence reads: CASSSSGGDWRGYTF. As DNA, the CDR3 is TGTGCCAGCAGTTCCTCTGGGGGGGATTGGCGTGGCTACACCTTC.

The chain has TRBV6-5 and TRBJ1-1, with a weak D call TRBD1 (6 bases). CDR1 is MNHEY, CDR2 SVGAGI, per germline. The CDR3 runs 14 residues. The V end was cut by 6 bases, the J end by 4 bases, with 15 bases between. This chain's CDR3 is CASRAGQGSTEAFF. In DNA, the CDR3 is TGTGCCAGCAGGGCCGGGCAGGGGAGCACTGAAGCTTTCTTT.

The chain employs TRBV4-1 and TRBJ1-6, with D tentatively TRBD1 (5 bases). From germline, CDR1 is MGHRA and CDR2 YSYEKL. The length of the CDR3 is 16 residues. V dropped 0 bases and J dropped 6 bases, with 12 bases sitting between them. The CDR3 DNA is TGCGCCAGCAGCCAAGAGTCAGGGTTGGTTAATTCACCCCTCCACTTT. Protein: CASSQESGLVNSPLHF.

This chain joins TRBV28 and TRBJ2-7, with D perhaps matching TRBD1 (5 bases). This CDR3 region has 15 residues. Trimming removed 6 bases at V and 4 bases at J, with 19 bases between. CDR1 and CDR2 from the germline V gene are MDHEN and SYDVKM. The CDR3 DNA sequence: TGTGCCAGCAGCTCCCTTTTGAGCCAGGGATACGAGCAGTACGTC. It translates to CASSSLLSQGYEQYV.

This sequence joins TRBV5-1 and TRBJ2-1; D is uncertain. Trimming took 2 bases from V and 8 from J, leaving 11 bases between them. The CDR3 runs to 13 residues. The germline V gene encodes CDR1 SGHRS and CDR2 YFSETQ. The CDR3 nucleotides are TGCGCCAGCAGCTTAACCCAAGGCCATGAGCAGTTCTTC. Residues: CASSLTQGHEQFF. Variable domain in full (rest from reference TRBV5-1 and TRBJ2-1): KAGVTQTPRYLIKTRGQQVTLSCSPISGHRSVSWYQQTPGQGLQFLFEYFSETQRNKGNFPGRFSGRQFSNSRSEMNVSTLELGDSALYLCASSLTQGHEQFFGPGTRLTVL.

The gene calls are TRBV14 and TRBJ1-2; 9 nucleotides agree with TRBD1. Germline V gives CDR1 SGHDN, CDR2 FVKESK. The CDR3 has 14 residues. The V gene end was trimmed by 4 bases and the J gene end by 6 bases; junction bases not matched to a gene: 6. The CDR3 sequence is CASSRRDRADGYTF. CDR3 nucleotide sequence: TGTGCCAGCAGCCGGAGGGACAGGGCCGATGGCTACACCTTC. Full variable domain (remainder filled in from reference TRBV14 and TRBJ1-2): EAGVTQFPSHSVIEKGQTVTLRCDPISGHDNLYWYRRVMGKEIKFLLHFVKESKQDESGMPNNRFLAERTGGTYSTLKVQPAELEDSGVYFCASSRRDRADGYTFGSGTRLTVV.